A single sample is the source of the 17 T cell receptor beta chains below, sequenced in a study of blood T cell repertoires in COVID-19. Method: immunoSEQ multiplex PCR; TCRdb's copy keeps in-frame clones and lacks some. The data contain about 230,000 clones, 75% to 90% of them singletons. The material sequenced was peripheral blood. These receptors all stem from a middle-aged man with acute or convalescent COVID-19.

The V and J genes are TRBV29-1 and TRBJ2-5, with 9 bases lining up with TRBD2. V lost 2 bases to trimming and J lost 5 bases; unmatched junction nucleotides: 15. The CDR3 runs 17 residues. From germline, CDR1 is SQVTM and CDR2 ANQGSEA. CDR3 sequence reads: CSVESFVGGRAWETQYF. CDR3 nucleotide sequence: TGCAGCGTTGAATCTTTTGTAGGCGGGAGGGCCTGGGAGACCCAGTACTTC.

This chain joins TRBV6-5 and TRBJ1-1, with D perhaps matching TRBD1 (6 bases). CDR3 length: 14 amino acids. V gave up 0 bases and J gave up 6 bases, with 11 bases separating them. Per germline, CDR1 MNHEY and CDR2 SVGAGI. This CDR3 is CASSYSTRGAEAFF. As DNA, the CDR3 is TGTGCCAGCAGTTACTCGACCAGGGGCGCTGAAGCTTTCTTT.

J is TRBJ2-7 and V is TRBV6-5, with 10 bases aligning to TRBD1. Per the germline V gene, CDR1 is MNHEY and CDR2 is SVGAGI. CDR3 length equals 14 residues. V dropped 6 bases and J dropped 4; count of bases not matched to a gene: 6. The DNA of the CDR3 is TGTGCCAGCAGGATGGGACAGGGGTTATACGAGCAGTACTTC. Amino acid sequence: CASRMGQGLYEQYF.

This chain connects TRBV29-1 to TRBJ2-7, with D uncertain. This CDR3 is 13 amino acids long. Looked up from germline, CDR1 is SQVTM and CDR2 is ANQGSEA. The ends were cut back, 4 bases at V and 1 base at J, with 11 bases in the middle. The CDR3 protein is CSVVVRGSYEQYF. In DNA form, the CDR3 reads TGCAGCGTTGTGGTACGCGGATCCTACGAGCAGTACTTC.

J is TRBJ1-3 and V is TRBV7-2, with a weak D call TRBD1 (6 bases). V lost 2 bases and J 4 bases, leaving 15 bases between the germline ends. CDR1 and CDR2 from the germline V gene are SGHTA and FQGNSA. The CDR3 loop spans 16 amino acids. The CDR3 spells CASSLTGPLSGNTIYF. CDR3 bases: TGTGCCAGCAGCTTAACAGGGCCGCTTTCCGGAAACACCATATATTTT.

V usage is TRBV3-1 (or the pseudogene TRBV3-2) and J usage is TRBJ1-3; a weak D match, TRBD1 (5 bases). This CDR3 has 11 amino acids. Trimming took 2 bases from V and 12 from J, leaving 8 bases between them. Germline lookup yields CDR1 LGHDT and CDR2 YNNKEL (reference sequence). The CDR3: CASSQHTGIYF. DNA of the CDR3: TGTGCCAGCAGCCAACACACAGGCATATATTTT.

The chain recombines TRBV29-1 with TRBJ2-7, with 16 bases identical to TRBD2. The J segment lost 7 bases and the V segment lost 3 bases, leaving 21 bases of the junction unmatched. Germline loops: CDR1 SQVTM, CDR2 ANQGSEA. This CDR3 has 20 amino acids. CDR3 residues: CSVEFPLGLAGGPSSDEQYF. CDR3 DNA sequence: TGCAGCGTTGAGTTCCCCCTGGGACTAGCGGGAGGGCCTAGCTCGGATGAGCAGTACTTC.

The chain combines TRBV7-8 with TRBJ1-2; possibly TRBD1 for D (5 bases). This CDR3 is built from 17 residues. The germline V and J ends were trimmed by 5 bases and 0 bases, with 19 bases remaining between them. Germline V gene sequence: CDR1 SGHVS, CDR2 FQNEAQ. DNA for the CDR3: TGTGCCAGCAGCCTAGTGCATTGGGGCTCCGCTAACTATGGCTACACCTTC. Protein sequence: CASSLVHWGSANYGYTF.

The chain is built from TRBV5-6 and TRBJ2-7, with 9 bases that match TRBD1. Germline V CDR1 and CDR2: SGHDT, YYEEEE. This CDR3 spans 15 amino acids. The junction had 4 bases not matched to a gene; V was cut back by 1 base and J by 2 bases. In DNA form, the CDR3 reads TGTGCCAGCAGCTTGAGAAGGGACAGGGCCTACGAGCAGTACTTC. It translates to CASSLRRDRAYEQYF.

V and J are TRBV29-1 and TRBJ2-1; TRBD2 matches at 7 bases. CDR1 is SQVTM and CDR2 is ANQGSEA in the germline V gene. V lost 7 bases, J lost 9 bases, and 18 bases stayed unmatched. The CDR3 spans 15 residues. The CDR3 nucleotides are TGCAGCGCCCGATTAATGGCGGGAGCGTCAGGTGAGCAGTTCTTC. Encoded protein: CSARLMAGASGEQFF.

The V call is TRBV28, the J call TRBJ1-2; D is perhaps TRBD1 (6 bases). The CDR3 runs 13 residues. Trimming pared 5 bases from V and 4 bases from J, leaving 11 bases between. Germline CDR1 and CDR2: MDHEN and SYDVKM. CDR3 protein: CASSVIQGYGYTF. The CDR3 nucleotides are TGTGCCAGCAGTGTAATACAGGGCTATGGCTACACCTTC.

CDR3 DNA sequence: TGTGCCAGCATGACAGGGGTCAGCAATCAGCCCCAGCATTTT. It is translated as CASMTGVSNQPQHF. This chain joins TRBV6-5 and TRBJ1-5, with 8 bases identical to TRBD1. This CDR3 spans 14 amino acids. The V gene end was trimmed by 7 bases and the J gene end by 1 base; junction bases not matched to a gene: 3. Germline values: CDR1 MNHEY, CDR2 SVGAGI.

This chain connects TRBV5-4 to TRBJ2-2, with TRBD1 matching over 7 bases. J lost 4 bases, V lost 4 bases, and 10 bases had no gene match. This CDR3 has 16 residues. Germline V gene data show CDR1 as SGHNT and CDR2 as YYREEE (reference sequence). The CDR3 here is CASSSPTGVTTGELFF. DNA for the CDR3: TGTGCCAGCAGCAGCCCAACAGGGGTTACCACCGGGGAGCTGTTTTTT.

The gene calls are TRBV24-1 and TRBJ2-2, with D maybe TRBD2 (6 bases). This CDR3 has 14 amino acids. The ends were cut back, 6 bases at V and 5 bases at J, with 12 bases in the middle. Germline CDR1 and CDR2: KGHDR and SFDVKD. The CDR3 sequence is CATSPGGGTGELFF. DNA for the CDR3: TGTGCCACCAGTCCAGGAGGAGGGACCGGGGAGCTGTTTTTT.

V gene TRBV3-1 (or the pseudogene TRBV3-2) combines with J gene TRBJ2-7; D perhaps matches TRBD2 (5 bases). CDR1 is LGHDT and CDR2 is YNNKEL in the germline V gene (reference sequence). This CDR3 spans 15 amino acids. Trimming left V 0 bases short and J 9 bases short, with 18 bases between. The CDR3 reads CASSQDLAMAGGQYF. Written as DNA, the CDR3 is TGTGCCAGCAGCCAAGATCTCGCAATGGCAGGAGGGCAGTACTTC.

The chain couples TRBV18 to TRBJ1-5; D perhaps matches TRBD1 (6 bases). Trimming shortened V by 2 bases and J by 6 bases, and 14 bases separated the two germline ends. The CDR3 consists of 15 residues. Germline assignment: CDR1 KGHSH and CDR2 LQKENI. CDR3 DNA: TGTGCCAGCTCACCAGGGTGGGGAGGGGGTCAGCCCCAGCATTTT. Its translation is CASSPGWGGGQPQHF.

In its sample, this clone was seen once. J is TRBJ1-2 and V is TRBV4-2; the D is unclear. Germline V CDR1 and CDR2: LGHNA, YNFKEQ. V lost 0 bases to trimming and J lost 7 bases, with 12 bases between them. The length of the CDR3 is 14 residues. The CDR3 DNA reads TGTGCCAGCAGCCAAGAACGAACCGGGTTTGGCTACACCTTC. The encoded protein is CASSQERTGFGYTF.